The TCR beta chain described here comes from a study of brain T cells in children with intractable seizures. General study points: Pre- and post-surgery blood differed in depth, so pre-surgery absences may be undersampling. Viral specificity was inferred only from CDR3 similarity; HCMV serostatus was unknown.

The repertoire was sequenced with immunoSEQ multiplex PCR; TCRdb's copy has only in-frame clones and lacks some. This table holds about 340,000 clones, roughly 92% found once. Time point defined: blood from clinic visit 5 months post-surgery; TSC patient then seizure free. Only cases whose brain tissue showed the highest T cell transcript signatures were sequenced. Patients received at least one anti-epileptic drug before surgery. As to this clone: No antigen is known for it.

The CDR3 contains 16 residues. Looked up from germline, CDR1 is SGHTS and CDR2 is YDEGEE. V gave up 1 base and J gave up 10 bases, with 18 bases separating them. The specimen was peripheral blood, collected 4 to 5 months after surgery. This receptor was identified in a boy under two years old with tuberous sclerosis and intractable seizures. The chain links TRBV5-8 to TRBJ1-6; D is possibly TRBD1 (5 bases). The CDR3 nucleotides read TGTGCCAGCAGCTTGCACTCTCGGGGGGTTCGATCACCCCTCCACTTT. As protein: CASSLHSRGVRSPLHF.